This record concerns one T cell receptor beta chain sequence. Its antigen is still unknown. Trimming cost V 5 bases and J 2 bases; bases outside gene matches: 12. CDR1 is SEHNR and CDR2 is FQNEAQ in the germline V gene (reference sequence). The CDR3 extends over 17 amino acids. The sample originates from a study of shared clonotypes between healthy human individuals. Study results and caveats: Large sequencing depth failed to make sorted-subset sequencing complete, rarefaction showed.

The assay used deep level. For every subset, genomic DNA was evenly distributed across several immunoSEQ plates. Method: immunoSEQ multiplex PCR; TCRdb's copy keeps in-frame clones and lacks some. The sample yields roughly 1,600,000 clones, approximately 98.5% seen once. The sequence derives from a young man in good health. The chain couples TRBV7-9 to TRBJ2-7; 10 bases line up with TRBD2. Input material: naive CD4+ T cells sorted from blood. Subset in this sample: CD45RA+ positively selected. The DNA of the CDR3 is TGTGCCAGCAGCCCTCGACTAGCGGGTGGGGAGCCCTACGAGCAGTACTTC. Amino acid sequence: CASSPRLAGGEPYEQYF.